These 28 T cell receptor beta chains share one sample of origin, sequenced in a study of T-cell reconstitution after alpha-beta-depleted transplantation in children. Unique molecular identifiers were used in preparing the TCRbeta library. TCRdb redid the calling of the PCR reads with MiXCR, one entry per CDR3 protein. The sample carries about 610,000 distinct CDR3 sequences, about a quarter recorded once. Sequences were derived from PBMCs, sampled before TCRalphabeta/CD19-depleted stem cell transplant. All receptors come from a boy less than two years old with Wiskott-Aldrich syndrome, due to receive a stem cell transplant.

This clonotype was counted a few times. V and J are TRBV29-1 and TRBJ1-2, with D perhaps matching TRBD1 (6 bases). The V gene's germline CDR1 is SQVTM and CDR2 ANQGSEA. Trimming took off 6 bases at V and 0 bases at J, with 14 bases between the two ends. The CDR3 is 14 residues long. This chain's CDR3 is CSVGARAANYGYTF. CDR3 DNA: TGCAGCGTGGGGGCCAGGGCGGCTAACTATGGCTACACCTTC.

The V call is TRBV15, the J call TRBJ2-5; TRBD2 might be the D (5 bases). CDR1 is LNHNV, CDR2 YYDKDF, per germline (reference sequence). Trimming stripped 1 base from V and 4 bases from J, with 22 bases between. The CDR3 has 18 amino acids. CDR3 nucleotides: TGTGCCACCAGCAGAGGCGTCGGCGGCAAACTAGGAATAGAGACCCAGTACTTC. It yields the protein CATSRGVGGKLGIETQYF.

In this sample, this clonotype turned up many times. CDR3: CASSLGTSGTDTQYF. In DNA, the CDR3 is TGCGCCAGCAGCTTGGGGACTAGCGGGACAGATACGCAGTATTTT. The V gene is TRBV5-1, the J gene TRBJ2-3, with 11 bases that match TRBD2. In germline, CDR1 is SGHRS, CDR2 YFSETQ. V lost 0 bases to trimming and J lost 3 bases; unmatched junction nucleotides: 0. The CDR3 has 15 amino acids.

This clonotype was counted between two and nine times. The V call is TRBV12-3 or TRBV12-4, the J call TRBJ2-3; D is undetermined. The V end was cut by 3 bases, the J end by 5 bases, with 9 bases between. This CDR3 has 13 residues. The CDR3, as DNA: TGTGCCAGCAGTTTTGCTAGGGTAGATACGCAGTATTTT. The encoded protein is CASSFARVDTQYF.

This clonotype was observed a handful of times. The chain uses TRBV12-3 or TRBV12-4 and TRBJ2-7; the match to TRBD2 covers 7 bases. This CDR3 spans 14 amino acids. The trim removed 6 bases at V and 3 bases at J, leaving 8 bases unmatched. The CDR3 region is CASSLMSGGYEQYF. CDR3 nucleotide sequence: TGTGCCAGCAGCCTCATGTCGGGAGGCTACGAGCAGTACTTC.

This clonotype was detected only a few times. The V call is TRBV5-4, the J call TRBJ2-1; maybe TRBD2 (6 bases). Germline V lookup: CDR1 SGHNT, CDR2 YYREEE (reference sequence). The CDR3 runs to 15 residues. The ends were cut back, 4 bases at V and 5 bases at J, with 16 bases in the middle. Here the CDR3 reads CASSAGLAVNNEQFF. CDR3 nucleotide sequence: TGTGCCAGCAGCGCGGGACTGGCAGTAAACAATGAGCAGTTCTTC.

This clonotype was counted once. CDR3 DNA sequence: TGTGCCAGTAGTGCCTTACAGGGGGTAGAGACCCAGTACTTC. It codes for CASSALQGVETQYF. This rearrangement joins TRBV19 to TRBJ2-5, with 8 bases identical to TRBD1. With V trimmed by 5 bases and J by 4 bases, 6 bases remained unmatched. The CDR3 loop spans 14 amino acids. Germline-derived CDR1 and CDR2 are LNHDA and SQIVND (reference sequence).

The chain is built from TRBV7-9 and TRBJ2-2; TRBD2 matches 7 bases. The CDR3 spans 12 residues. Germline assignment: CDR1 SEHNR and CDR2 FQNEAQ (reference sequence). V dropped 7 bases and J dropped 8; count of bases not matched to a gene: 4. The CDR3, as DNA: TGTGCCAGCAACCCACTAGCGGGGGAGCTGTTTTTT. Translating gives CASNPLAGELFF. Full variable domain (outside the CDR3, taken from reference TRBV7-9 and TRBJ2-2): DTGVSQNPRHKITKRGQNVTFRCDPISEHNRLYWYRQTLGQGPEFLTYFQNEAQLEKSRLLSDRFSAERPKGSFSTLEIQRTEQGDSAMYLCASNPLAGELFFGEGSRLTVL.

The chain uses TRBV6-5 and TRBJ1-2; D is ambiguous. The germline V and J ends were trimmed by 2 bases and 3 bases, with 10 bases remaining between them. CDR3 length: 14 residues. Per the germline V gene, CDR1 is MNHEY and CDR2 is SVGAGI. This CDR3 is CASSYDLRDYGYTF. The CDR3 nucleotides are TGTGCCAGCAGTTACGACCTTCGGGACTATGGCTACACCTTC.

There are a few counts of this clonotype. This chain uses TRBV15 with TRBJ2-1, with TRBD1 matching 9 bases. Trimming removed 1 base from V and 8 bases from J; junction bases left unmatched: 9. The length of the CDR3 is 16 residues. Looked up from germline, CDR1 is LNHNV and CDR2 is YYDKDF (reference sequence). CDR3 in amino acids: CATSRGQGQGVDEQFF. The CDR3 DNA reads TGTGCCACCAGCAGAGGTCAGGGACAGGGCGTCGATGAGCAGTTCTTC.

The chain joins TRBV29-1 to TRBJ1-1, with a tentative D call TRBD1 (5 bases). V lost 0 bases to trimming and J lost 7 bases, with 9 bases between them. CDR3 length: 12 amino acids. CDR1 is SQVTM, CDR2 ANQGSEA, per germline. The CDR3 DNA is TGCAGCGTTGAAGAACAGGCGTATGAAGCTTTCTTT. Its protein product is CSVEEQAYEAFF. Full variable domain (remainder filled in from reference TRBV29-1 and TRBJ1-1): SAVISQKPSRDICQRGTSLTIQCQVDSQVTMMFWYRQQPGQSLTLIATANQGSEATYESGFVIDKFPISRPNLTFSTLTVSNMSPEDSSIYLCSVEEQAYEAFFGQGTRLTVV.

This CDR3 is CASSSGTPYEQYF. The CDR3 coding sequence is TGTGCCAGCAGTTCCGGGACGCCCTACGAGCAGTACTTC. The V gene is TRBV6-6, the J gene TRBJ2-7, with D perhaps matching TRBD1 or TRBD2 (5 bases each). V was pared by 4 bases and J by 2 bases, with 9 bases between. The V gene's germline CDR1 is MNHNY and CDR2 SVGAGI (reference sequence). The CDR3 has 13 amino acids.

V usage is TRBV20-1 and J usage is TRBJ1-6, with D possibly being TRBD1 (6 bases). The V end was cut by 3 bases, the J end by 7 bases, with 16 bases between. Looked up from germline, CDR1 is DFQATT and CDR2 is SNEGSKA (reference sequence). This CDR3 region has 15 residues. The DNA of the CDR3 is TGCAGTGCTAGGTCTCACAGGGTGGGGAATTCACCCCTCCACTTT. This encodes CSARSHRVGNSPLHF.

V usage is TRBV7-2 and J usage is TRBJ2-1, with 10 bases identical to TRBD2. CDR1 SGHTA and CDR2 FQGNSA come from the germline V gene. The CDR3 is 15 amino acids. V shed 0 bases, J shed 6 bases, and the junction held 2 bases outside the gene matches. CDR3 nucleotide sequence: TGTGCCAGCAGCTTAGCCGGGACTAGCGTCAATGAGCAGTTCTTC. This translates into CASSLAGTSVNEQFF.

The CDR3 here is CASSGNMVVYNEQFF. CDR3 coding DNA: TGCGCCAGCAGTGGAAATATGGTAGTGTACAATGAGCAGTTCTTC. V and J are TRBV10-2 and TRBJ2-1; D remains unclear. V lost 4 bases and J 4 bases, leaving 14 bases between the germline ends. The CDR3 runs to 15 residues. Germline values: CDR1 WSHSY, CDR2 SAAADI.

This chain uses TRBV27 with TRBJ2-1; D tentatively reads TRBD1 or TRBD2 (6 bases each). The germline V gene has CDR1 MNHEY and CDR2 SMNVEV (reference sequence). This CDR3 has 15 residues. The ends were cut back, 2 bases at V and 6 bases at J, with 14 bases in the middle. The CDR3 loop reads CASSLVKGGTNEQFF. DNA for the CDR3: TGTGCCAGCAGTTTAGTGAAGGGGGGCACCAATGAGCAGTTCTTC.

In DNA form, the CDR3 reads TGTGCCAGCAGCCCTGGGGAGAACTATGGCTACACCTTC. This codes for CASSPGENYGYTF. The chain uses TRBV7-8 and TRBJ1-2; D not certain. Germline V gives CDR1 SGHVS, CDR2 FQNEAQ. The V end was cut by 5 bases, the J end by 2 bases, with 9 bases between. CDR3 size: 13 residues.

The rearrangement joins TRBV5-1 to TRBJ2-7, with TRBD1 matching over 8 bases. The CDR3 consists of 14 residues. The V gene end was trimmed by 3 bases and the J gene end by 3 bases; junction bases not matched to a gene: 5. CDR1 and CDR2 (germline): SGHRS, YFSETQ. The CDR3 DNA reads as TGCGCCAGCAGCTCGGACAGGGATGTCTACGAGCAGTACTTC. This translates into CASSSDRDVYEQYF.

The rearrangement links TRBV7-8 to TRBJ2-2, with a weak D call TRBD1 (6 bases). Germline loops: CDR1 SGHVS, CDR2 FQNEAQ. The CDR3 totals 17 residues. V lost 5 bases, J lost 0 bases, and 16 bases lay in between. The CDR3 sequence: CASSALTGSSNTGELFF. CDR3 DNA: TGTGCCAGCAGCGCGCTGACAGGTTCCTCGAACACCGGGGAGCTGTTTTTT.

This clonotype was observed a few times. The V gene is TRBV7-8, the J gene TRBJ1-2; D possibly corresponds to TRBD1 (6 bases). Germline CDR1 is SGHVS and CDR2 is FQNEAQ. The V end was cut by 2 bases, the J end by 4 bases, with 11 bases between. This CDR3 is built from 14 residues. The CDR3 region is CASSLSEGGYGYTF. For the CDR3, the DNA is TGTGCCAGCAGCTTAAGCGAGGGGGGCTATGGCTACACCTTC.

The CDR3 sequence: CASSYDRLGETQYF. CDR3 bases: TGTGCCAGCAGTTACGATCGACTAGGAGAGACCCAGTACTTC. J is TRBJ2-5 and V is TRBV6-5, with TRBD2 as a possible D gene (6 bases). CDR3 length equals 14 residues. Germline values: CDR1 MNHEY, CDR2 SVGAGI. Trimming took off 2 bases at V and 4 bases at J, with 11 bases between the two ends.

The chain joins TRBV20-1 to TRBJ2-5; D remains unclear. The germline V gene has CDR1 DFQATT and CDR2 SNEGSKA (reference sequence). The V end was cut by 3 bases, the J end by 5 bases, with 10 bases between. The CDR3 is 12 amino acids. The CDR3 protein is CSASLVGETQYF. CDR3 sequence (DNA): TGCAGTGCTAGTTTGGTAGGGGAGACCCAGTACTTC.

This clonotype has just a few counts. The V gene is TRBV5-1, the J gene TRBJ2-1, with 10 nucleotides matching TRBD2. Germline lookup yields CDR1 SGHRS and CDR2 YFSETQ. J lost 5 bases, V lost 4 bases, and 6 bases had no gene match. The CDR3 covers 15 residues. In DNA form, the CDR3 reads TGCGCCAGCAGCGGCGGGACTAGCGTTGACAATGAGCAGTTCTTC. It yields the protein CASSGGTSVDNEQFF.

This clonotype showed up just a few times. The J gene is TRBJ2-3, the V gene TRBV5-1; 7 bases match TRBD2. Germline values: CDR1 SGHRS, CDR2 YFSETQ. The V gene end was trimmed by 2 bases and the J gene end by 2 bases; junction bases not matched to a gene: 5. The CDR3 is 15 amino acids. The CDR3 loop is CASSFGGSPTDTQYF. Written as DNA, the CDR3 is TGCGCCAGCAGCTTTGGCGGGAGCCCCACAGATACGCAGTATTTT.

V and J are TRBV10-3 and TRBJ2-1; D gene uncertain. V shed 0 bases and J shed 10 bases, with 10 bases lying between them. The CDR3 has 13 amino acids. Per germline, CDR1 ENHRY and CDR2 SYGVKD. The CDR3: CAISESRLTEQFF. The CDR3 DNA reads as TGTGCCATCAGTGAGTCTCGGCTGACAGAGCAGTTCTTC.

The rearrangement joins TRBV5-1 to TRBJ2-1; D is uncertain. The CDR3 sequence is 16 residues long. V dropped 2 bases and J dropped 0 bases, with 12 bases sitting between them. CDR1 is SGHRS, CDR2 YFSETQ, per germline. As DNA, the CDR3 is TGCGCCAGCAGCTTTATCGGCAGCAGCTCCTACAATGAGCAGTTCTTC. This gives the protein CASSFIGSSSYNEQFF.

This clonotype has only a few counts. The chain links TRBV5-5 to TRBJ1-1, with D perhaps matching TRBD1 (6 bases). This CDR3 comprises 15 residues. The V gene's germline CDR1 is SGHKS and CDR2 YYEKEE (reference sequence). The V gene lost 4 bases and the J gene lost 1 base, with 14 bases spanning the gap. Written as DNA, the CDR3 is TGTGCCAGCAGCAGCCCGGAACAGGGGAACACTGAAGCTTTCTTT. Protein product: CASSSPEQGNTEAFF.

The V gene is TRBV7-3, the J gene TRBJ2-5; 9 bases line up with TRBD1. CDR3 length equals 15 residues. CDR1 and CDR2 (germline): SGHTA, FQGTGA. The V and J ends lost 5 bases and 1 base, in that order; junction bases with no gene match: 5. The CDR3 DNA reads TGTGCCAGCAGCGATTCGACAGGGGGCCAAGAGACCCAGTACTTC. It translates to CASSDSTGGQETQYF.